These T cell receptor beta chains were read from a single sample in a study of control samples from healthy donors and cancer patients. TCRdb's copy holds only in-frame clones and misses some; the assay was immunoSEQ multiplex PCR. The data hold about 120,000 clones, with 70% to 90% observed a single time. The sequenced sample was PBMCs. Receptors were obtained from a woman in her fifties or sixties with lung cancer. Each CDR3 is given with its conserved first and last residue. Each record gives: J gene, D gene, clone size, V gene, CDR3 DNA, CDR3 protein. D genes are given only for firm matches. Where a row states a size, it is once, few, many or the class of an expanded clone; other rows omit it.

J gene: TRBJ2-2
D gene: -
clone size: once
V gene: TRBV13
CDR3 DNA: TGTGCCAGCAACTGGGGCACGGGGAACACCGGGGAGCTGTTTTTT
CDR3 protein: CASNWGTGNTGELFF

J gene: TRBJ2-3
D gene: TRBD2
clone size: -
V gene: TRBV6-2/TRBV6-3
CDR3 DNA: TGTGCCAGCAGTTGGGGACTAGTGGCAGATACGCAGTATTTT
CDR3 protein: CASSWGLVADTQYF

J gene: TRBJ1-1
D gene: TRBD1
clone size: -
V gene: TRBV6-5
CDR3 DNA: TGTGCCAGCAGTTACTCTGGGACAGTGAACACTGAAGCTTTCTTT
CDR3 protein: CASSYSGTVNTEAFF

J gene: TRBJ2-3
D gene: -
clone size: -
V gene: TRBV30
CDR3 DNA: TGTGCCTGGAATAACCCGGGAATTTCAGATACGCAGTATTTT
CDR3 protein: CAWNNPGISDTQYF

J gene: TRBJ2-5
D gene: -
clone size: -
V gene: TRBV4-2
CDR3 DNA: TGTGCCAGCAGCCAAGAGGTGTCGACATTCCAAGAGACCCAGTACTTC
CDR3 protein: CASSQEVSTFQETQYF

J gene: TRBJ2-5
D gene: TRBD2
clone size: -
V gene: TRBV9
CDR3 DNA: TGTGCCAGCAGTCGGACTAGCGGGGGGGCGGAGACCCAGTACTTC
CDR3 protein: CASSRTSGGAETQYF

J gene: TRBJ2-1
D gene: -
clone size: -
V gene: TRBV5-1
CDR3 DNA: TGCGCCAGCAGCTTGGATCCGTTAGTAAATGAGCAGTTCTTC
CDR3 protein: CASSLDPLVNEQFF

J gene: TRBJ1-1
D gene: -
clone size: -
V gene: TRBV29-1
CDR3 DNA: TGCAGCGTCACGAGGGGAAGACTAATGAACACTGAAGCTTTCTTT
CDR3 protein: CSVTRGRLMNTEAFF

J gene: TRBJ2-3
D gene: TRBD2
clone size: -
V gene: TRBV27
CDR3 DNA: TGTGCCAGCAGTTCGGGACTAGCGGTGGCAGATACGCAGTATTTT
CDR3 protein: CASSSGLAVADTQYF

J gene: TRBJ1-3
D gene: TRBD1
clone size: -
V gene: TRBV9
CDR3 DNA: TGTGCCAGCAGCGGGACAGGGGGTGGAAACACCATATATTTT
CDR3 protein: CASSGTGGGNTIYF

J gene: TRBJ1-1
D gene: -
clone size: -
V gene: TRBV9
CDR3 DNA: TGTGCCAGCAGCGTAGCTGGGGGCGCAAGTTCCAACACTGAAGCTTTCTTT
CDR3 protein: CASSVAGGASSNTEAFF

J gene: TRBJ2-7
D gene: TRBD1
clone size: -
V gene: TRBV7-9
CDR3 DNA: TGTGCCAGCAGCGCGGGACAGGGGACCCTCTCCTACGAGCAGTACTTC
CDR3 protein: CASSAGQGTLSYEQYF

J gene: TRBJ1-6
D gene: -
clone size: -
V gene: TRBV7-2
CDR3 DNA: TGTGCCAGCAGCCGAGATAATTCACCCCTCCACTTT
CDR3 protein: CASSRDNSPLHF

J gene: TRBJ1-5
D gene: TRBD1
clone size: -
V gene: TRBV12-5
CDR3 DNA: TGTGCTAGTGGTTTGGTATGGGACAGGGTCGAGCAGCCCCAGCATTTT
CDR3 protein: CASGLVWDRVEQPQHF

J gene: TRBJ2-2
D gene: TRBD2
clone size: -
V gene: TRBV13
CDR3 DNA: TGTGCCAGCAGCACGTCAAGCGGGGGGGTAAACGGGGAGCTGTTTTTT
CDR3 protein: CASSTSSGGVNGELFF

J gene: TRBJ1-5
D gene: -
clone size: -
V gene: TRBV6-5
CDR3 DNA: TGTGCCAGCAGCAATACCGGACAGATCGGACAGCCCCAGCATTTT
CDR3 protein: CASSNTGQIGQPQHF

J gene: TRBJ1-2
D gene: -
clone size: -
V gene: TRBV30
CDR3 DNA: TGTGCCTGGAGTAAGGCCACAGGGTCCCGACCTAACTATGGCTACACCTTC
CDR3 protein: CAWSKATGSRPNYGYTF

J gene: TRBJ2-7
D gene: -
clone size: -
V gene: TRBV7-2
CDR3 DNA: TGTGCCAGCAGCTTAGTCCTGGCTTCCTACGAGCAGTACTTC
CDR3 protein: CASSLVLASYEQYF

J gene: TRBJ1-1
D gene: -
clone size: few
V gene: TRBV7-2
CDR3 DNA: TGTGCCAGCAGCTTCACGACGAACACTGAAGCTTTCTTT
CDR3 protein: CASSFTTNTEAFF

J gene: TRBJ2-2
D gene: -
clone size: -
V gene: TRBV24-1
CDR3 DNA: TGTGCCACCAGTGATTTTTCGGGTGGGGAGCTGTTTTTT
CDR3 protein: CATSDFSGGELFF

J gene: TRBJ1-2
D gene: -
clone size: -
V gene: TRBV29-1
CDR3 DNA: TGCAGCGTTGAACGCGGGAGGGAAGAAGGCTACACCTTC
CDR3 protein: CSVERGREEGYTF

J gene: TRBJ2-7
D gene: TRBD1
clone size: once
V gene: TRBV19
CDR3 DNA: TGTGCCAGTAGTCGGGACAGGACCTACGAGCAGTACTTC
CDR3 protein: CASSRDRTYEQYF

J gene: TRBJ1-1
D gene: -
clone size: -
V gene: TRBV3-1/TRBV3-2
CDR3 DNA: TGTGCCAGCAGCCAAGGGTGGAGGAGGTCGAGGGGTTTCTTT
CDR3 protein: CASSQGWRRSRGFF

J gene: TRBJ1-1
D gene: -
clone size: -
V gene: TRBV7-2
CDR3 DNA: TGTGCCAGCAGTTATGGTCTGTCTGAAGCTTTCTTT
CDR3 protein: CASSYGLSEAFF

J gene: TRBJ2-7
D gene: -
clone size: once
V gene: TRBV5-5
CDR3 DNA: TGTGCCAGCAGCCCGACCGACACCTACGAGCAGTACTTC
CDR3 protein: CASSPTDTYEQYF

J gene: TRBJ2-3
D gene: TRBD2
clone size: -
V gene: TRBV7-2
CDR3 DNA: TGTGCCAGCAGCTCCACGGGGGGGCGTGGAGATACGCAGTATTTT
CDR3 protein: CASSSTGGRGDTQYF

J gene: TRBJ2-6
D gene: TRBD1
clone size: -
V gene: TRBV7-6
CDR3 DNA: TGTGCCAGCAGCTCCGGGACAGTCTTCTCTGGGGCCAACGTCCTGACTTTC
CDR3 protein: CASSSGTVFSGANVLTF

J gene: TRBJ1-1
D gene: -
clone size: -
V gene: TRBV6-1
CDR3 DNA: TGTGCCAGCAGTGATAAGGCAGGGGTCACTGAAGCTTTCTTT
CDR3 protein: CASSDKAGVTEAFF

J gene: TRBJ1-3
D gene: -
clone size: -
V gene: TRBV18
CDR3 DNA: TGTGCCAGCTCACCACCGGTCTTGACCTCTGGAAACACCATATATTTT
CDR3 protein: CASSPPVLTSGNTIYF

J gene: TRBJ1-1
D gene: -
clone size: few
V gene: TRBV9
CDR3 DNA: TGTGCCAGCAGCGTAGCTCCAGGGAACACTGAAGCTTTCTTT
CDR3 protein: CASSVAPGNTEAFF

J gene: TRBJ2-5
D gene: TRBD2
clone size: once
V gene: TRBV7-2
CDR3 DNA: TGTGCCAGCAGCTTAGATGGACTAGCGAGGAGGGAGACCCAGTACTTC
CDR3 protein: CASSLDGLARRETQYF

J gene: TRBJ2-7
D gene: TRBD2
clone size: -
V gene: TRBV3-1/TRBV3-2
CDR3 DNA: TGTGCCAGCAGCCCTACAGGTCGCGGGGGGAGTTCCTACGAGCAGTACTTC
CDR3 protein: CASSPTGRGGSSYEQYF

J gene: TRBJ1-2
D gene: TRBD1
clone size: -
V gene: TRBV3-1/TRBV3-2
CDR3 DNA: TGTGCCAGCAGCCAAGTCACCGGACAGGCGAGGACCTTC
CDR3 protein: CASSQVTGQARTF

J gene: TRBJ2-3
D gene: TRBD2
clone size: -
V gene: TRBV12-5
CDR3 DNA: TGTGCTAGTGGCTCCGGGACTAGCGGGGAATACACAGATACGCAGTATTTT
CDR3 protein: CASGSGTSGEYTDTQYF

J gene: TRBJ1-2
D gene: -
clone size: -
V gene: TRBV6-5
CDR3 DNA: TGTGCCAGCAGTTTTGAGTTCGGCTATGGCTACACCTTC
CDR3 protein: CASSFEFGYGYTF

J gene: TRBJ1-1
D gene: -
clone size: once
V gene: TRBV6-5
CDR3 DNA: TGTGCCAGCAGTCTCCAGACCGAGACTGAAGCTTTCTTT
CDR3 protein: CASSLQTETEAFF

J gene: TRBJ1-6
D gene: -
clone size: -
V gene: TRBV28
CDR3 DNA: TGTGCCAGCAGTTCTTCTGACAGGAAGGTGGACTATAATTCACCCCTCCACTTT
CDR3 protein: CASSSSDRKVDYNSPLHF

J gene: TRBJ1-1
D gene: -
clone size: -
V gene: TRBV13
CDR3 DNA: TGTGCCAGCAGTCACGGCAGGAACACTGAAGCTTTCTTT
CDR3 protein: CASSHGRNTEAFF

J gene: TRBJ2-5
D gene: -
clone size: -
V gene: TRBV27
CDR3 DNA: TGTGCCAGCCTTCGGCGGGGCGGGGAGACCCAGTACTTC
CDR3 protein: CASLRRGGETQYF

J gene: TRBJ2-1
D gene: TRBD2
clone size: few
V gene: TRBV11-3
CDR3 DNA: TGTGCCAGCAGCCCCGGGACTAGCGGTTCCAATGAGCAGTTCTTC
CDR3 protein: CASSPGTSGSNEQFF

J gene: TRBJ1-2
D gene: -
clone size: -
V gene: TRBV5-4
CDR3 DNA: TGTGCCAGCAGCTCTGACAGGTCGTATGGCTACACCTTC
CDR3 protein: CASSSDRSYGYTF

J gene: TRBJ2-5
D gene: TRBD1
clone size: -
V gene: TRBV3-1/TRBV3-2
CDR3 DNA: TGTGCCAGCAGCTACGGACAGGGTGGGTTACAAGAGACCCAGTACTTC
CDR3 protein: CASSYGQGGLQETQYF

J gene: TRBJ1-6
D gene: TRBD1
clone size: -
V gene: TRBV9
CDR3 DNA: TGTGCCAGCAGCGCTCCAGGACAGGGCGAGAGTTCACCCCTCCACTTT
CDR3 protein: CASSAPGQGESSPLHF

J gene: TRBJ1-3
D gene: -
clone size: once
V gene: TRBV6-5
CDR3 DNA: TGTGCCAGCAGTTACGCGGGTGTTGGAAACACCATATATTTT
CDR3 protein: CASSYAGVGNTIYF

J gene: TRBJ1-1
D gene: -
clone size: -
V gene: TRBV9
CDR3 DNA: TGTGCCAGCAGCACCCACAGGGCGGGGTTCACTGAAGCTTTCTTT
CDR3 protein: CASSTHRAGFTEAFF

J gene: TRBJ2-5
D gene: TRBD2
clone size: -
V gene: TRBV19
CDR3 DNA: TGTGCCAGTAGTTCACGGACTAGCGGGAGAGAAGAGACCCAGTACTTC
CDR3 protein: CASSSRTSGREETQYF

J gene: TRBJ2-3
D gene: TRBD2
clone size: -
V gene: TRBV9
CDR3 DNA: TGTGCCAGCAGCACCCGGGTAGCGGGGGGCCCTAGCACAGATACGCAGTATTTT
CDR3 protein: CASSTRVAGGPSTDTQYF

J gene: TRBJ1-5
D gene: -
clone size: -
V gene: TRBV28
CDR3 DNA: TGTGCCAGCAGTTCTGGGGGCAGTAATCAGCCCCAGCATTTT
CDR3 protein: CASSSGGSNQPQHF

J gene: TRBJ1-6
D gene: -
clone size: -
V gene: TRBV12-3/TRBV12-4
CDR3 DNA: TGTGCCAGCAGCTCAGCGGGGAATTCACCCCTCCACTTT
CDR3 protein: CASSSAGNSPLHF

J gene: TRBJ1-2
D gene: -
clone size: -
V gene: TRBV7-2
CDR3 DNA: TGTGCCAGCAGCTTAGATATCTTGGCGGCGACTAACTATGGCTACACCTTC
CDR3 protein: CASSLDILAATNYGYTF